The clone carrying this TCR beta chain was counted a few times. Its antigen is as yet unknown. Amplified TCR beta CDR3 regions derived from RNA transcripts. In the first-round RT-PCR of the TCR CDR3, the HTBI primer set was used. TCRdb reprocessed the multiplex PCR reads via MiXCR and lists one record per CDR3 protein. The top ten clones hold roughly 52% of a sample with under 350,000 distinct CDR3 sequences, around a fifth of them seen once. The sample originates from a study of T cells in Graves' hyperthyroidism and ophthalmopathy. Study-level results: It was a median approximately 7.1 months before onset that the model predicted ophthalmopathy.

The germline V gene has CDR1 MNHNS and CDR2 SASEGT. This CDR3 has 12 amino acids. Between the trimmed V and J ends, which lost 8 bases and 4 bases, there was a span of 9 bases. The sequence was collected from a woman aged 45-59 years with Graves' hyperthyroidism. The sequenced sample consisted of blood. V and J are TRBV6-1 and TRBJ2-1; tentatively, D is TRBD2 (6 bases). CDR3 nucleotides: TGTGCCAGCCGGGACTTGTACAATGAGCAGTTCTTC. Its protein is CASRDLYNEQFF.